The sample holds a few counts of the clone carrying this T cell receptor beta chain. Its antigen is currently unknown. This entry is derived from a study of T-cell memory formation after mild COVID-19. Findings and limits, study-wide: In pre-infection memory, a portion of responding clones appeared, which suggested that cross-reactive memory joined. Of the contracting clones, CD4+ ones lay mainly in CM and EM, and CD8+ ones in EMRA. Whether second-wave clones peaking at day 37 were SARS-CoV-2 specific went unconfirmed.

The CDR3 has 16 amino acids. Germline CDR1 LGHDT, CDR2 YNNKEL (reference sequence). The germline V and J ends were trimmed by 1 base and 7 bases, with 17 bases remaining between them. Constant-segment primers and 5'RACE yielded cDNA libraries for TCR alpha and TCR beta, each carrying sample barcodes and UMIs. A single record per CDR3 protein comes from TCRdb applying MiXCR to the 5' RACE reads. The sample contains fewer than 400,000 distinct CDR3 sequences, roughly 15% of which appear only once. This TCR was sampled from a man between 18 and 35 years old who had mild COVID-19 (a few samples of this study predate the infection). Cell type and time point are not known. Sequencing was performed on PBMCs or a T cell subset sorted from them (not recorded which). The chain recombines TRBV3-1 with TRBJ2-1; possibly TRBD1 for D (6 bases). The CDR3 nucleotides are TGTGCCAGCAGCCAAGGGAGGACAGTATTTAGGAATGAGCAGTTCTTC. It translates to CASSQGRTVFRNEQFF.